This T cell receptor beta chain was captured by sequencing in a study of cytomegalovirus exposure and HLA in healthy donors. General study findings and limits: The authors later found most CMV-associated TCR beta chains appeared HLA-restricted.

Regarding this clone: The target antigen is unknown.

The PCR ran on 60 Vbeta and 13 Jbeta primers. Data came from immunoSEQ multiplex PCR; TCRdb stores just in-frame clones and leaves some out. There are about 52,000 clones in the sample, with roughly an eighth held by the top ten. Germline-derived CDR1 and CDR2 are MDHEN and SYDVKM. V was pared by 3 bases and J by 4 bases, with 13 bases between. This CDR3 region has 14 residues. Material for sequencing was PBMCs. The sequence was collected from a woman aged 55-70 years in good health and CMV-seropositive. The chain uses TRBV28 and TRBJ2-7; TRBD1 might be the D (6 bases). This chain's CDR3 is CASSFQGTPYEQYF. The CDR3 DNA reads TGTGCCAGCAGTTTCCAGGGGACCCCTTACGAGCAGTACTTC.